This T cell receptor (beta chain) was profiled in a study of T cells in localized non-small cell lung cancer. Study-level results: In uninvolved adjacent lung, T cell clonality reached its highest value, exceeding tumor. Of the top 100 tumor clones, median around 62 were in adjacent lung, 25 to 30 among its top 100. Greater blood T cell density accompanied longer overall survival.

As to this clone: Its matching antigen is unknown.

Libraries were prepared by immunoSEQ multiplex PCR; TCRdb keeps only in-frame clonotypes and omits some of them. This sample has over a thousand clones; around 40% occur once, and the top ten carry approximately 15%. Adjacent lung tissue lacking atypia was obtained at a distance of at least 2 cm from the tumor margin. J was trimmed by 1 base and V by 4 bases; bases with no gene match: 4. Germline V lookup: CDR1 SGHNT, CDR2 YENEEA. This CDR3 region has 14 residues. J is TRBJ2-7 and V is TRBV11-3, with TRBD1 matching 7 bases. Sample: normal lung tissue next to the tumor, taken before any cancer treatment. The source of this sequence is a woman aged 35-75 years with stage II squamous cell lung carcinoma. The DNA of the CDR3 is TGTGCCAGCAGCTGGGGGACAGAATCCTACGAGCAGTACTTC. Amino acids: CASSWGTESYEQYF.